One and the same sample provided the 24 T cell receptor beta chains below, sequenced in a study of blood T cell repertoires in COVID-19. Assay: immunoSEQ multiplex PCR; the TCRdb copy retains only in-frame clones and omits some. Of just over 60,000 clones in the sample, roughly 80% are singletons; the top ten hold roughly 18%. The material sequenced was peripheral blood. These receptor sequences come from a man between 60 and 70 years old with acute or convalescent COVID-19.

The chain is built from TRBV4-1 and TRBJ1-2, with a weak D call TRBD1 (6 bases). This CDR3 is 14 amino acids long. CDR1 and CDR2 from the germline V gene are MGHRA and YSYEKL. V lost 1 base and J 8 bases, leaving 14 bases between the germline ends. CDR3 DNA sequence: TGCGCCAGCAGCCAAGTTATGGACAGAGGCGGCTACACCTTC. It yields the protein CASSQVMDRGGYTF.

The J gene is TRBJ2-1, the V gene TRBV29-1; no definite D call. V was pared by 0 bases and J by 4 bases, with 4 bases between. This CDR3 region has 12 residues. From germline, CDR1 is SQVTM and CDR2 ANQGSEA. The CDR3 loop reads CSVEDSYNEQFF. CDR3 nucleotides: TGCAGCGTTGAAGACAGTTACAATGAGCAGTTCTTC.

This clone was detected only a few times. The chain links TRBV28 to TRBJ1-1; D unresolved. V shed 6 bases and J shed 7 bases, with 15 bases lying between them. This CDR3 spans 13 amino acids. Germline V gives CDR1 MDHEN, CDR2 SYDVKM. The CDR3 here is CASSKRGSFEAFF. The CDR3 bases are TGTGCCAGCAGCAAAAGAGGGTCCTTTGAAGCTTTCTTT. The whole variable domain, filled in from reference TRBV28 and TRBJ1-1, reads DVKVTQSSRYLVKRTGEKVFLECVQDMDHENMFWYRQDPGLGLRLIYFSYDVKMKEKGDIPEGYSVSREKKERFSLILESASTNQTSMYLCASSKRGSFEAFFGQGTRLTVV.

This clone was recorded only once. The rearrangement uses TRBV9 and TRBJ2-1, with D perhaps matching TRBD2 (5 bases). The CDR3 covers 15 residues. V lost 3 bases, J lost 6 bases, and 16 bases lay in between. Germline V gene lookup returns CDR1 SGDLS and CDR2 YYNGEE. The CDR3 is CASSENFGGGNEQFF. DNA for the CDR3: TGTGCCAGCAGCGAGAATTTCGGAGGCGGCAATGAGCAGTTCTTC.

This chain links TRBV7-9 with TRBJ1-4; D unclear. CDR3 length: 16 residues. Looked up from germline, CDR1 is SEHNR and CDR2 is FQNEAQ (reference sequence). Between the trimmed V and J ends, which lost 3 bases and 0 bases, there was a span of 11 bases. CDR3 DNA sequence: TGTGCCAGCAGCTTGGCAGGATTCTCAACTAATGAAAAACTGTTTTTT. Protein product: CASSLAGFSTNEKLFF.

J is TRBJ1-1 and V is TRBV4-3; D perhaps matches TRBD1 (6 bases). The germline V and J ends were trimmed by 2 bases and 0 bases, with 10 bases remaining between them. This CDR3 contains 15 residues. The germline CDR1 and CDR2 sequences are LGHNA and YSLEER. The chain's CDR3 is CASSQMTGMNTEAFF. The CDR3, as DNA: TGCGCCAGCAGCCAAATGACAGGTATGAACACTGAAGCTTTCTTT.

The rearrangement uses TRBV5-5 and TRBJ1-6, with D perhaps matching TRBD1 (6 bases). The germline V gene has CDR1 SGHKS and CDR2 YYEKEE (reference sequence). Between the trimmed V and J ends, which lost 3 bases and 9 bases, there was a span of 19 bases. This CDR3 contains 16 residues. CDR3 sequence: CASSSQTGKLSSPLHF. In DNA, the CDR3 is TGTGCCAGCAGCTCTCAAACAGGGAAACTATCTTCACCCCTCCACTTT. Complete variable domain (other parts from reference TRBV5-5 and TRBJ1-6): DAGVTQSPTHLIKTRGQQVTLRCSPISGHKSVSWYQQVLGQGPQFIFQYYEKEERGRGNFPDRFSARQFPNYSSELNVNALLLGDSALYLCASSSQTGKLSSPLHFGNGTRLTVT.

The rearrangement uses TRBV28 and TRBJ2-7, with 7 bases aligning to TRBD2. The trim removed 2 bases at V and 6 bases at J, leaving 7 bases unmatched. This CDR3 contains 14 residues. Germline V gives CDR1 MDHEN, CDR2 SYDVKM. The CDR3 sequence: CASSLGGSLSEQYF. The CDR3, as DNA: TGTGCCAGCAGTTTAGGCGGGAGCTTAAGCGAGCAGTACTTC.

The chain uses TRBV4-3 and TRBJ2-3; D may be TRBD1 (5 bases). Germline V gene lookup returns CDR1 LGHNA and CDR2 YSLEER. V was pared by 3 bases and J by 0 bases, with 16 bases between. The CDR3 contains 17 residues. The DNA of the CDR3 is TGCGCCAGCAGCCAGGCCACAGGTGGCTCTAGCACAGATACGCAGTATTTT. Protein: CASSQATGGSSTDTQYF.

This chain links TRBV13 with TRBJ2-5; 8 positions agree with TRBD1. The length of the CDR3 is 15 residues. V dropped 1 base and J dropped 4; count of bases not matched to a gene: 5. The germline gives CDR1 PRHDT, CDR2 FYEKMQ (reference sequence). The CDR3 DNA is TGTGCCAGCAGCTTAGAACAGGGGGTTGGAGAGACCCAGTACTTC. Translation: CASSLEQGVGETQYF.

V and J are TRBV10-3 and TRBJ2-2; D perhaps matches TRBD2 (5 bases). Germline V lookup: CDR1 ENHRY, CDR2 SYGVKD. V was cut by 3 bases and J by 0 bases, with 11 bases left in between. The length of the CDR3 is 16 residues. In DNA form, the CDR3 reads TGTGCCATCAGTGAATCGACTACCTCGAACACCGGGGAGCTGTTTTTT. It is translated as CAISESTTSNTGELFF.

The CDR3 DNA reads TGTGCCAGCAGCCCCCTAGCGGGAAGGGGAAATGAGCAGTTCTTC. Protein product: CASSPLAGRGNEQFF. This chain connects TRBV14 to TRBJ2-1, with 9 positions matching TRBD2. Per germline, CDR1 SGHDN and CDR2 FVKESK. The CDR3 is 15 amino acids. V shed 4 bases, J shed 7 bases, and the junction held 8 bases outside the gene matches.

The chain has TRBV25-1 and TRBJ1-5, with 8 bases lining up with TRBD1. The CDR3 consists of 17 residues. V gave up 3 bases and J gave up 0 bases; unmatched junction bases: 7. In germline, CDR1 is MGHDK, CDR2 SYGVNS. CDR3 loop: CASSDRGPLYSNQPQHF. The CDR3 bases are TGTGCCAGCAGTGACAGGGGGCCTCTTTATAGCAATCAGCCCCAGCATTTT.

V is TRBV25-1 and J is TRBJ2-2; a possible D gene is TRBD1 (5 bases). Trimming took 0 bases from V and 1 from J, leaving 6 bases between them. CDR1 MGHDK and CDR2 SYGVNS come from the germline V gene. The CDR3 extends over 15 amino acids. CDR3 DNA: TGTGCCAGCAGTGAATACACAGGGAACACCGGGGAGCTGTTTTTT. It is translated as CASSEYTGNTGELFF.

The chain carries TRBV6-4 and TRBJ2-1, with a weak D call TRBD1 (5 bases). Between the trimmed V and J ends, which lost 7 bases and 4 bases, there was a span of 17 bases. Germline V lookup: CDR1 MRHNA, CDR2 SNTAGT. This CDR3 comprises 15 residues. The CDR3 loop reads CASTPGQGEYNEQFF. CDR3 nucleotides: TGTGCCAGCACCCCAGGGCAGGGTGAATACAATGAGCAGTTCTTC.

V gene TRBV5-1 combines with J gene TRBJ1-2, with a tentative D call TRBD1 (6 bases). V was shortened by 1 base and J by 4 bases, with 11 bases between the two germline ends. The germline CDR1 and CDR2 sequences are SGHRS and YFSETQ. The CDR3 runs 14 residues. DNA for the CDR3: TGCGCCAGCAGCTTGCAAGGACAGATCTATGGCTACACCTTC. The encoded protein is CASSLQGQIYGYTF.

V usage is TRBV18 and J usage is TRBJ2-2; no definite D call. Germline V gene lookup returns CDR1 KGHSH and CDR2 LQKENI. The CDR3 has 18 amino acids. The ends were cut back, 1 base at V and 6 bases at J, with 21 bases in the middle. The CDR3 region has the DNA TGTGCCAGCTCACCACAGGTCCTCGGAGAGAATGTGGCCGGGGAGCTGTTTTTT. Encoded protein: CASSPQVLGENVAGELFF.

This chain uses TRBV19 with TRBJ1-1; TRBD1 matches 10 bases. Looked up from germline, CDR1 is LNHDA and CDR2 is SQIVND (reference sequence). The CDR3 is 14 amino acids. Trimming took 1 base from V and 5 from J; bases not matched to a gene: 1. In nucleotides, the CDR3 is TGTGCCAGTAGTATAGGGACAGGGGGGACTGAAGCTTTCTTT. This translates into CASSIGTGGTEAFF.

V and J are TRBV5-4 and TRBJ2-1; 7 nucleotides agree with TRBD1. The V segment lost 5 bases and the J segment 7 bases; nucleotides outside the gene matches: 9. The CDR3 totals 14 residues. Germline assignment: CDR1 SGHNT and CDR2 YYREEE (reference sequence). CDR3 coding DNA: TGTGCCAGCAGGACCAAGGGGGCGCAAAATGAGCAGTTCTTC. This gives the protein CASRTKGAQNEQFF. Looking up the rest from reference TRBV5-4 and TRBJ2-1 gives the full variable domain: ETGVTQSPTHLIKTRGQQVTLRCSSQSGHNTVSWYQQALGQGPQFIFQYYREEENGRGNFPPRFSGLQFPNYSSELNVNALELDDSALYLCASRTKGAQNEQFFGPGTRLTVL.

In its sample, this clone was seen a few times. The chain has TRBV6-5 and TRBJ2-7; D uncertain. The V gene lost 8 bases and the J gene lost 2 bases, with 13 bases spanning the gap. This CDR3 is built from 13 residues. Per germline, CDR1 MNHEY and CDR2 SVGAGI. CDR3 in amino acids: CASYESVAYEQYF. The CDR3 DNA sequence: TGTGCCAGCTACGAGAGCGTGGCCTACGAGCAGTACTTC.

The table lists this clone with a count of one. The J gene is TRBJ2-7, the V gene TRBV10-3, with D maybe TRBD1 (6 bases). The CDR3 loop spans 15 amino acids. CDR1 ENHRY and CDR2 SYGVKD come from the germline V gene. V gave up 3 bases and J gave up 2 bases, with 14 bases separating them. The CDR3 is CAISDIRGIAYEQYF. In DNA, the CDR3 is TGTGCCATCAGTGATATTAGGGGGATCGCCTACGAGCAGTACTTC.

The CDR3 is CASSEDRWGRVVNQPQHF. The CDR3 region has the DNA TGTGCCAGCAGTGAAGACCGGTGGGGCAGGGTGGTCAATCAGCCCCAGCATTTT. V usage is TRBV6-1 and J usage is TRBJ1-5; TRBD1 might be the D (5 bases). Germline V gives CDR1 MNHNS, CDR2 SASEGT. The CDR3 totals 18 residues. V was trimmed by 1 base and J by 3 bases, leaving 19 bases between them.

The rearrangement joins TRBV9 to TRBJ2-1, with 9 bases identical to TRBD2. The V and J ends lost 3 bases and 9 bases, in that order; junction bases with no gene match: 10. This CDR3 contains 15 residues. Looked up from germline, CDR1 is SGDLS and CDR2 is YYNGEE. The CDR3 loop is CASSAVSGSAIEQFF. CDR3 in DNA: TGTGCCAGCAGCGCGGTTAGCGGGAGTGCGATTGAGCAGTTCTTC.

This clone was observed a single time. This chain connects TRBV7-3 to TRBJ1-3, with TRBD1 matching over 10 bases. The germline gives CDR1 SGHTA, CDR2 FQGTGA. The J segment lost 8 bases and the V segment lost 4 bases, leaving 5 bases of the junction unmatched. CDR3 length: 14 amino acids. The CDR3 coding sequence is TGTGCCAGCAGCTGCCGGGACAGGGGCCACACCATATATTTT. It codes for CASSCRDRGHTIYF.